This T cell receptor beta chain was identified during a study of PD-1 blockade in classical Hodgkin lymphoma. The repertoire was sequenced with immunoSEQ multiplex PCR; TCRdb's copy has only in-frame clones and lacks some. The data show under 70,000 clones, with 71% seen just once and over 7.5% held by the top ten. Brentuximab vedotin exposure varied, and every patient relapsed after autologous stem cell transplantation. CDR1 and CDR2 (germline): MNHEY, SVGAGI. Trimming pared 4 bases from V and 4 bases from J, leaving 7 bases between. This CDR3 is 12 amino acids long. This sequence was found in a human donor with classical Hodgkin lymphoma. The source material was peripheral blood mononuclear cells (PBMCs), sampled before the second cycle of nivolumab. The rearrangement links TRBV6-5 to TRBJ1-1, with D possibly TRBD1 on 6 matching bases. The CDR3 DNA is TGTGCCAGCAGTTTCAGGGGCACTGAAGCTTTCTTT. Amino acid sequence: CASSFRGTEAFF.